In this sample, the clone carrying this T cell receptor beta chain is medium-sized. The antigen is unknown. Germline CDR1 is MNHNS and CDR2 is SASEGT. The CDR3 length is 14 residues. With 7 bases clipped from V and 5 bases from J, the junction kept 5 bases outside the gene matches. No treatment had been given to any patient before thyroid surgery. This entry belongs to a study of metastatic and nonmetastatic thyroid tumors. Across the study: Blood and tumor or nodule tissue repertoires from malignant and benign thyroid patients were compared.

Via MiXCR, TCRdb re-called the PCR reads. The table shows 7,000 to 10,000 clones, with around 31% occurring only once. Findings and caveats of the study: The reported finding was significantly higher TCR beta diversity in malignant thyroid tumors relative to benign nodules, in blood and tumor.

This clonotype originated in a female donor with papillary thyroid cancer or a benign thyroid nodule (not recorded which). Some clones in this sample may be carry-over from other donors' samples. This sequence joins TRBV6-1 and TRBJ1-4, with TRBD1 matching over 9 bases. What was sequenced was tumor tissue. CDR3 sequence (DNA): TGTGCCAGCACGTCCGGGACAGGGAATGAAAAACTGTTTTTT. Residues: CASTSGTGNEKLFF.